Presented here are 20 T cell receptor beta chains from one specimen sequenced in a study of blood T cell repertoires in COVID-19. The table came from immunoSEQ multiplex PCR; TCRdb's copy has only in-frame clones and leaves some out. The table has nearly 250,000 clones, about 89% seen once; the top ten hold around 1.5%. Sequenced sample: peripheral blood. The receptors shown here come from a woman in her sixties or seventies who had recovered from COVID-19.

This clone was observed once. The gene calls are TRBV4-1 and TRBJ2-2; 11 nucleotides agree with TRBD2. Germline lookup yields CDR1 MGHRA and CDR2 YSYEKL. CDR3 size: 18 residues. V trimming: 0 bases; J trimming: 5 bases; junction bases outside the gene matches: 8. CDR3 sequence reads: CASSQDGTSGARTGELFF. Written as DNA, the CDR3 is TGCGCCAGCAGCCAAGATGGGACTAGCGGTGCGCGGACCGGGGAGCTGTTTTTT.

The chain couples TRBV5-1 to TRBJ2-7; 14 nucleotides align to TRBD2. Germline CDR1 and CDR2: SGHRS and YFSETQ. There are 20 residues in the CDR3. Trimming at V came to 4 bases and at J to 3 bases, leaving 18 bases not matched to a gene. CDR3 in amino acids: CASSRPGGRGTSGGYYEQYF. The CDR3 nucleotides read TGCGCCAGCAGCCGTCCGGGGGGCCGCGGGACTAGCGGGGGTTACTACGAGCAGTACTTC.

The chain has TRBV9 and TRBJ1-1; D gene ambiguous. The CDR3 spans 13 residues. V lost 3 bases, J lost 4 bases, and 10 bases lay in between. CDR1 is SGDLS, CDR2 YYNGEE, per germline. CDR3 protein: CASSADHITEAFF. CDR3 DNA sequence: TGTGCCAGCAGCGCAGATCACATCACTGAAGCTTTCTTT.

The V call is TRBV11-3, the J call TRBJ2-7; tentative D call: TRBD2 (6 bases). CDR1 SGHNT and CDR2 YENEEA come from the germline V gene. Trimming removed 1 base at V and 3 bases at J, with 10 bases between. There are 14 residues in the CDR3. DNA of the CDR3: TGTGCCAGCAGCTTAGGTCCGGGAGTCTACGAGCAGTACTTC. As protein: CASSLGPGVYEQYF.

The gene calls are TRBV28 and TRBJ2-5; D may be TRBD2 (6 bases). Trimming shortened V by 3 bases and J by 5 bases, and 16 bases separated the two germline ends. Germline values: CDR1 MDHEN, CDR2 SYDVKM. There are 15 residues in the CDR3. The CDR3 reads CASSFVGAGRETQYF. The DNA of the CDR3 is TGTGCCAGCAGTTTTGTAGGGGCGGGGAGGGAGACCCAGTACTTC.

The genes are TRBV9 and TRBJ1-4, with 7 bases that match TRBD1. Germline V gene lookup returns CDR1 SGDLS and CDR2 YYNGEE. The CDR3 runs to 15 residues. Losses at the gene ends were 4 bases for V and 8 bases for J; bases not matched to a gene: 11. CDR3 region: CASSWSSGGGEKLFF. CDR3 nucleotides: TGTGCCAGCAGCTGGAGTTCAGGGGGTGGCGAAAAACTGTTTTTT.

This chain joins TRBV18 and TRBJ1-1; D may be TRBD1 (6 bases). V lost 3 bases and J 8 bases, leaving 19 bases between the germline ends. This CDR3 is 15 amino acids long. From germline, CDR1 is KGHSH and CDR2 LQKENI. As DNA, the CDR3 is TGTGCCAGCTCACCCAGGGACATACCGTCGAGCGAAGCTTTCTTT. Its translation is CASSPRDIPSSEAFF.

V gene TRBV2 combines with J gene TRBJ1-5; the D is unclear. Trimming pared 5 bases from V and 5 bases from J, leaving 7 bases between. The germline V gene has CDR1 SNHLY and CDR2 FYNNEI. CDR3 length: 12 residues. CDR3 residues: CASSYSDQPQHF. The CDR3 coding sequence is TGTGCCAGCAGTTACAGTGATCAGCCCCAGCATTTT.

This chain joins TRBV9 and TRBJ1-6; maybe TRBD1 (5 bases). Trimming cost V 0 bases and J 3 bases, with 10 bases left between them. The germline V gene encodes CDR1 SGDLS and CDR2 YYNGEE. The CDR3 runs to 16 residues. CDR3 DNA: TGTGCCAGCAGCGTAGAAGGGGCTAGCTATAATTCACCCCTCCACTTT. This gives the protein CASSVEGASYNSPLHF.

The chain combines TRBV18 with TRBJ2-2; D is uncertain. The CDR3 totals 13 residues. Germline values: CDR1 KGHSH, CDR2 LQKENI. Trimming took off 6 bases at V and 7 bases at J, with 12 bases between the two ends. For the CDR3, the DNA is TGTGCCAGCTCGCCCATCCGCGACGGGGAGCTGTTTTTT. Translation: CASSPIRDGELFF. Based on the CDR3 plus reference TRBV18 and TRBJ2-2, the full variable domain is NAGVMQNPRHLVRRRGQEARLRCSPMKGHSHVYWYRQLPEEGLKFMVYLQKENIIDESGMPKERFSAEFPKEGPSILRIQQVVRGDSAAYFCASSPIRDGELFFGEGSRLTVL.

This sequence joins TRBV20-1 and TRBJ1-2; D gene unclear. Trimming left V 7 bases short and J 3 bases short, with 9 bases between. This CDR3 has 11 residues. Per germline, CDR1 DFQATT and CDR2 SNEGSKA (reference sequence). The chain's CDR3 is CSGGPDYGYTF. DNA of the CDR3: TGCAGTGGTGGGCCAGACTATGGCTACACCTTC.

This clone is a singleton in its sample. The J gene is TRBJ1-4, the V gene TRBV7-6; the match to TRBD1 covers 9 bases. The ends lost 5 bases at V and 7 bases at J; junction bases unmatched: 11. The germline V gene has CDR1 SGHVS and CDR2 FNYEAQ. This CDR3 comprises 16 residues. CDR3 sequence (DNA): TGTGCCAGCAGCGCCGCTGCGGGACAGGGATTTGAAAAACTGTTTTTT. Residues: CASSAAAGQGFEKLFF. The full variable domain, its missing parts supplied by reference TRBV7-6 and TRBJ1-4, is GAGVSQSPRYKVTKRGQDVALRCDPISGHVSLYWYRQALGQGPEFLTYFNYEAQQDKSGLPNDRFSAERPEGSISTLTIQRTEQRDSAMYRCASSAAAGQGFEKLFFGSGTQLSVL.

This chain links TRBV7-6 with TRBJ2-7; TRBD2 matches at 8 bases. J was trimmed by 2 bases and V by 5 bases; bases with no gene match: 17. The length of the CDR3 is 18 residues. Germline V gene lookup returns CDR1 SGHVS and CDR2 FNYEAQ. The CDR3 DNA reads as TGTGCCAGCAGCCCCAGGTTAGGAGCGGGGGACACTCCCTACGAGCAGTACTTC. It is translated as CASSPRLGAGDTPYEQYF.

A few counts support this clone. V and J are TRBV7-9 and TRBJ2-1; TRBD2 might be the D (7 bases). V shed 7 bases and J shed 4 bases, with 17 bases lying between them. This CDR3 is 15 amino acids long. Germline V gene lookup returns CDR1 SEHNR and CDR2 FQNEAQ (reference sequence). DNA of the CDR3: TGTGCCAGCACCTCGGCGGGGGCCAATTACAATGAGCAGTTCTTC. It yields the protein CASTSAGANYNEQFF.

V and J are TRBV6-4 and TRBJ1-2, with D tentatively TRBD1 (6 bases). Germline assignment: CDR1 MRHNA and CDR2 SNTAGT. V lost 6 bases and J lost 4, with 21 bases in between. This CDR3 has 16 amino acids. This chain's CDR3 is CASSLLSAGDIYGYTF. Here the CDR3 DNA reads TGTGCCAGCAGCCTACTCTCGGCAGGGGATATCTATGGCTACACCTTC.

The chain carries TRBV29-1 and TRBJ2-1; D unclear. This CDR3 has 11 amino acids. V dropped 4 bases and J dropped 9 bases, with 10 bases sitting between them. Germline V gene data show CDR1 as SQVTM and CDR2 as ANQGSEA. This CDR3 is CSVGSRVEQFF. CDR3 in DNA: TGCAGCGTTGGGTCCCGGGTTGAGCAGTTCTTC.

The chain joins TRBV7-2 to TRBJ2-3; possibly TRBD2 for D (7 bases). The CDR3 has 16 amino acids. Trimming took off 5 bases at V and 1 base at J, with 16 bases between the two ends. Germline V gene lookup returns CDR1 SGHTA and CDR2 FQGNSA. This chain's CDR3 is CASSTRGGVGTDTQYF. The CDR3 DNA reads as TGTGCCAGCAGCACGAGGGGGGGCGTTGGCACAGATACGCAGTATTTT.

CDR3: CARRGDTDTQYF. CDR3 bases: TGCGCCAGGCGGGGGGACACAGATACGCAGTATTTT. This chain uses TRBV10-1 with TRBJ2-3; 8 bases agree with TRBD2. Germline V gene lookup returns CDR1 WNHNN and CDR2 SYGVQD (reference sequence). With V trimmed by 9 bases and J by 2 bases, 1 base remained unmatched. The CDR3 is 12 amino acids.

V gene TRBV18 combines with J gene TRBJ2-7, with D perhaps matching TRBD1 (5 bases). Trimming took 3 bases from V and 3 from J, leaving 6 bases between them. The germline V gene encodes CDR1 KGHSH and CDR2 LQKENI. This CDR3 has 12 residues. The CDR3 region has the DNA TGTGCCAGCTCACCGGACAACTACGAGCAGTACTTC. It encodes CASSPDNYEQYF.

The genes are TRBV9 and TRBJ2-2; the D gene is possibly TRBD2 (5 bases). With 2 bases removed from V and 6 bases from J, the gap between germline ends came to 8 bases. The CDR3 contains 13 residues. CDR1 and CDR2 from the germline V gene are SGDLS and YYNGEE. CDR3 sequence reads: CASSVPGAGELFF. The CDR3 nucleotides read TGTGCCAGCAGCGTCCCCGGGGCCGGGGAGCTGTTTTTT.